The 23 T cell receptor beta chains reported below all come from one sample, sequenced in a study of CD8 T cells in ankylosing spondylitis. Study-level findings and limits: About 8 highly homologous variants made up a TCR beta motif that seemed to typify ankylosing spondylitis blood.

These receptors lack a known antigen. MiXCR, applied by TCRdb to the 5' RACE reads, yields one record per CDR3 protein. The table lists roughly 700,000 distinct CDR3 sequences, about 20% of them singletons. The sequenced material came from blood, either unsorted or a sorted T cell fraction (not recorded which). The receptors stem from a male donor with ankylosing spondylitis.

This clonotype was counted between two and nine times. The chain links TRBV30 to TRBJ1-1; TRBD1 matches at 9 bases. Germline V gene lookup returns CDR1 GTSNPN and CDR2 SVGIG (reference sequence). V gave up 5 bases and J gave up 0 bases; unmatched junction bases: 4. The CDR3 totals 14 residues. The CDR3 is CAWDRDRVNTEAFF. CDR3 sequence (DNA): TGTGCCTGGGATCGGGACAGGGTGAACACTGAAGCTTTCTTT.

This clonotype was picked up a small number of times. CDR3: CASRPGPDSNQPQHF. CDR3 in DNA: TGTGCCAGCAGACCGGGACCGGATAGCAATCAGCCCCAGCATTTT. This chain links TRBV6-1 with TRBJ1-5; perhaps TRBD1 as D (5 bases). The CDR3 length is 15 residues. V was trimmed by 6 bases and J by 0 bases, leaving 12 bases between them. Per the germline V gene, CDR1 is MNHNS and CDR2 is SASEGT.

This chain connects TRBV7-9 to TRBJ2-1; 12 nucleotides line up with TRBD2. The germline V gene has CDR1 SEHNR and CDR2 FQNEAQ (reference sequence). V lost 3 bases, J lost 9 bases, and 6 bases stayed unmatched. The CDR3 length is 15 residues. CDR3 protein: CASSLTSGGVGEQFF. CDR3 DNA: TGTGCCAGCAGCTTGACTAGCGGGGGAGTCGGTGAGCAGTTCTTC.

At least ten counts were recorded for this clonotype. The chain combines TRBV12-3 or TRBV12-4 with TRBJ1-2; D possibly corresponds to TRBD1 (6 bases). The V and J ends lost 5 bases and 8 bases respectively, with 21 bases between them. The CDR3 contains 15 residues. This CDR3 reads CASSPRNRDYVGYTF. The CDR3 DNA is TGTGCCAGCAGTCCAAGAAACAGGGACTATGTCGGCTACACCTTC.

The rearrangement joins TRBV28 to TRBJ2-1, with 7 bases fitting TRBD1. V lost 5 bases to trimming and J lost 2 bases; unmatched junction nucleotides: 9. This CDR3 comprises 16 residues. Germline V gene data show CDR1 as MDHEN and CDR2 as SYDVKM. Written as DNA, the CDR3 is TGTGCCAGCAGTGGTTTACAGGGGTTGCCCTACAATGAGCAGTTCTTC. Protein sequence: CASSGLQGLPYNEQFF.

This chain connects TRBV5-5 to TRBJ2-2; the D is unclear. Germline lookup yields CDR1 SGHKS and CDR2 YYEKEE (reference sequence). This CDR3 is 17 amino acids long. Trimming stripped 5 bases from V and 2 bases from J, with 19 bases between. This CDR3 reads CASSFTPEWINTGELFF. CDR3 DNA: TGTGCCAGCAGTTTTACACCTGAGTGGATCAACACCGGGGAGCTGTTTTTT.

This clonotype was counted only a few times. V is TRBV9 and J is TRBJ2-2; maybe TRBD1 (6 bases). Trimming left V 0 bases short and J 5 bases short, with 14 bases between. CDR3 length equals 16 residues. Germline V gene lookup returns CDR1 SGDLS and CDR2 YYNGEE. CDR3 DNA: TGTGCCAGCAGCGTAGCCCGACAGGCGAGGACCGGGGAGCTGTTTTTT. This translates into CASSVARQARTGELFF.

This clonotype was counted a few times. The rearrangement joins TRBV5-1 to TRBJ2-7, with D tentatively TRBD1 (7 bases). CDR1 is SGHRS, CDR2 YFSETQ, per germline. Between the trimmed V and J ends, which lost 2 bases and 1 base, there was a span of 16 bases. There are 16 residues in the CDR3. The CDR3 is CASSLMPAGQSYEQYF. The CDR3, as DNA: TGCGCCAGCAGCTTAATGCCTGCGGGACAGTCCTACGAGCAGTACTTC.

This clonotype was seen a handful of times. The CDR3 DNA is TGTGCCAGCAGTTTAGCGTCCGGCGGGGGCTACAATGAGCAGTTCTTC. The encoded protein is CASSLASGGGYNEQFF. The rearrangement uses TRBV12-3 or TRBV12-4 and TRBJ2-1; 7 bases align to TRBD2. J gave up 3 bases and V 0 bases, and 5 bases lay outside the gene matches. This CDR3 region has 16 residues.

This clonotype was seen many times. The genes are TRBV15 and TRBJ2-5; 14 bases agree with TRBD2. J gave up 5 bases and V 4 bases, and 9 bases lay outside the gene matches. The CDR3 extends over 17 amino acids. Germline loops: CDR1 LNHNV, CDR2 YYDKDF (reference sequence). This chain's CDR3 is CATSTGTSGGHRETQYF. The CDR3 DNA reads TGTGCCACCAGCACTGGGACTAGCGGGGGCCACCGGGAGACCCAGTACTTC.

The chain is built from TRBV6-5 and TRBJ2-7, with a tentative D call TRBD1 (6 bases). V lost 3 bases and J lost 7, with 19 bases in between. CDR3 size: 15 residues. Germline CDR1 and CDR2: MNHEY and SVGAGI. This chain's CDR3 is CASSYGGHTSGEQYF. The CDR3 bases are TGTGCCAGCAGTTATGGGGGACACACCTCTGGGGAGCAGTACTTC.

There are a few counts of this clonotype. The V call is TRBV10-2, the J call TRBJ1-2; a weak D match, TRBD1 (5 bases). The CDR3 runs to 16 residues. Germline V gene sequence: CDR1 WSHSY, CDR2 SAAADI. Trimming cost V 8 bases and J 6 bases, with 25 bases left between them. The CDR3 is CASWSPQDGRADGYTF. DNA for the CDR3: TGCGCCAGCTGGTCACCACAGGACGGAAGAGCGGATGGCTACACCTTC.

This clonotype was counted only a few times. The genes are TRBV30 and TRBJ1-1; TRBD1 agrees at 7 bases. V dropped 4 bases and J dropped 6; count of bases not matched to a gene: 11. Germline CDR1 is GTSNPN and CDR2 is SVGIG (reference sequence). CDR3 length: 14 amino acids. The DNA for the CDR3 is TGTGCCTGGACTAAGGGGGCGGGTGGGGCTGAAGCTTTCTTT. Its translation: CAWTKGAGGAEAFF.

This clonotype turned up a few times. V usage is TRBV25-1 and J usage is TRBJ1-2, with D unresolved. The CDR3 totals 14 residues. Germline V CDR1 and CDR2: MGHDK, SYGVNS. V lost 2 bases, J lost 6 bases, and 13 bases lay in between. The DNA for the CDR3 is TGTGCCAGCAGTGAAGTGTGGGCAAGCCATGGCTACACCTTC. Its translation: CASSEVWASHGYTF.

This CDR3 is CASSEAPSGAYNEQFF. CDR3 in DNA: TGTGCCAGCAGTGAAGCGCCTAGCGGGGCCTACAATGAGCAGTTCTTC. The rearrangement uses TRBV6-1 and TRBJ2-1; 9 bases are shared with TRBD2. The CDR3 has 16 residues. V was pared by 0 bases and J by 2 bases, with 2 bases of the junction left unmatched. Germline CDR1 reads MNHNS; CDR2 reads SASEGT.

This chain joins TRBV7-6 and TRBJ2-7; D is perhaps TRBD1 or TRBD2 (6 bases each). The germline V gene has CDR1 SGHVS and CDR2 FNYEAQ. The CDR3 is 15 amino acids. Trimming removed 0 bases at V and 3 bases at J, with 12 bases between. DNA for the CDR3: TGTGCCAGCAGCTTAGCGGGGGGCCCGGGCTACGAGCAGTACTTC. Its translation: CASSLAGGPGYEQYF.

V is TRBV29-1 and J is TRBJ2-5; perhaps D is TRBD1 or TRBD2 (6 bases each). The ends were cut back, 8 bases at V and 2 bases at J, with 18 bases in the middle. Germline V gene sequence: CDR1 SQVTM, CDR2 ANQGSEA. The CDR3 spans 14 residues. The CDR3 coding sequence is TGCAGCACACCCCTCGAGGGGGGACAAGAGACCCAGTACTTC. Protein: CSTPLEGGQETQYF.

Notes on this clonotype: This clone may be a read error of a much larger clone one base away. This rearrangement joins TRBV7-9 to TRBJ2-2; a possible D gene is TRBD2 (5 bases). Trimming took 4 bases from V and 4 from J, leaving 7 bases between them. The CDR3 extends over 13 amino acids. The germline V gene has CDR1 SEHNR and CDR2 FQNEAQ (reference sequence). The CDR3 reads CASSYGITGELFF. The DNA of the CDR3 is TGTGCCAGCAGCTACGGGATCACCGGGGAGCTGTTTTTT. The full variable domain, with the rest looked up from reference TRBV7-9 and TRBJ2-2, is DTGVSQNPRHKITKRGQNVTFRCDPISEHNRLYWYRQTLGQGPEFLTYFQNEAQLEKSRLLSDRFSAERPKGSFSTLEIQRTEQGDSAMYLCASSYGITGELFFGEGSRLTVL.

V usage is TRBV21-1 and J usage is TRBJ2-1. TRBV21-1 is a known pseudogene. This CDR3 has 12 amino acids. CDR3 amino acids: CASSKAEDEQFF. The CDR3 DNA sequence: TGTGCCAGCAGCAAAGCCGAGGATGAGCAGTTCTTC.

The chain uses TRBV5-1 and TRBJ2-1; D is unclear. This CDR3 comprises 15 residues. In germline, CDR1 is SGHRS, CDR2 YFSETQ. Between the trimmed V and J ends, which lost 0 bases and 2 bases, there was a span of 9 bases. CDR3 DNA sequence: TGCGCCAGCAGCTTGGAAGGGCTAGCCTACAATGAGCAGTTCTTC. Translating gives CASSLEGLAYNEQFF.

The J gene is TRBJ2-7, the V gene TRBV13; 8 nucleotides align to TRBD2. V lost 11 bases, J lost 5 bases, and 11 bases stayed unmatched. Germline values: CDR1 PRHDT, CDR2 FYEKMQ (reference sequence). The CDR3 is made up of 13 amino acids. The CDR3 DNA follows: TGTGCCTCTACGGGGGGGCGCAACGACGAGCAGTACTTC. Translating gives CASTGGRNDEQYF.

The rearrangement uses TRBV29-1 and TRBJ2-7; 13 bases are shared with TRBD2. This CDR3 has 13 amino acids. The germline CDR1 and CDR2 sequences are SQVTM and ANQGSEA. V dropped 8 bases and J dropped 3; count of bases not matched to a gene: 4. The chain's CDR3 is CSTRTSGSYEQYF. As DNA, the CDR3 is TGCAGCACCCGGACTAGCGGGAGCTACGAGCAGTACTTC.

V and J are TRBV10-3 and TRBJ1-2, with D unclear. Germline V gene sequence: CDR1 ENHRY, CDR2 SYGVKD. The CDR3 loop spans 14 amino acids. The V gene lost 11 bases and the J gene lost 0 bases, with 16 bases spanning the gap. In DNA, the CDR3 is TGTGCCTCAGCCGGTCTGGCCCCTAACTATGGCTACACCTTC. Translating it yields CASAGLAPNYGYTF.